The present T cell receptor (beta chain) was sequenced within a study of cytomegalovirus exposure and HLA in healthy donors. The wider study: About 85 million unique TCRs from HLA-typed donors were held in an early release of data. Researchers found that approximately 77% of around 400 genotyped donors fell within the Caucasian-associated ancestry cluster. General study points: Later analysis identified 16,000 or so TCR beta sequences associated with HLA alleles, using a false discovery rate threshold of 0.05. Some V segments, TRBV6-2 and TRBV6-3 among them, were indistinguishable and were therefore excluded.

V lost 7 bases and J lost 8, with 17 bases in between. Germline V CDR1 and CDR2: PRHDT, FYEKMQ (reference sequence). The CDR3 extends over 13 amino acids. In its sample, this clone was seen a few times. What it binds is unknown. The PCR ran on 60 Vbeta and 13 Jbeta primers. This table comes from immunoSEQ multiplex PCR, and its TCRdb copy is limited to in-frame clones, with some not included. The top ten clones hold around 7% of a sample with 55,000 to 75,000 clones, approximately 77% of them seen once. The sequencing sample was made of PBMCs. This clonotype was sampled from a woman in her 30s in good health and CMV-seropositive. The chain uses TRBV13 and TRBJ1-1; no clear D. The CDR3, as DNA: TGTGCCAGCACCCTTGGGCCCTTGACCGAAGCTTTCTTT. Residues: CASTLGPLTEAFF.